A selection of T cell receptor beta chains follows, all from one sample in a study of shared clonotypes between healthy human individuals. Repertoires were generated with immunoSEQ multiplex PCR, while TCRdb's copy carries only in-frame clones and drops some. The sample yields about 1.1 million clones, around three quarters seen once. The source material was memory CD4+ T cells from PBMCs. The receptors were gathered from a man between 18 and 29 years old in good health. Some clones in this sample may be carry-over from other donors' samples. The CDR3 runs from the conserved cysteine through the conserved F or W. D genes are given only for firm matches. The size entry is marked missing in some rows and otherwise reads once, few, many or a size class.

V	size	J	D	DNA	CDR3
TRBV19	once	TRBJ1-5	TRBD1	TGTGCCACCGACCCGGGGAAACAGGGGAATCAGCCCCAGCATTTT	CATDPGKQGNQPQHF
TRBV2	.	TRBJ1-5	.	TGTGCCAGCGCTCGGGGAGGCGCGTTACAGCCCCAGCATTTT	CASARGGALQPQHF
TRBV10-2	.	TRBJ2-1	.	TGCGCCAGCAGTGAGTCTAGTTGGGGGAATGAGCAGTTCTTC	CASSESSWGNEQFF
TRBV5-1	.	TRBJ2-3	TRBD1	TGCGCCAGCAGCGGACAGGGAACAGATACGCAGTATTTT	CASSGQGTDTQYF
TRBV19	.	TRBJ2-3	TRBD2	TGTGCCAGTAGTTCGAGGGGACTAGCGGGAGTGGGACTTATCCCGGATACGCAGTATTTT	CASSSRGLAGVGLIPDTQYF
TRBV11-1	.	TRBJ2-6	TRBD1	TGTGCCAGCAGCTTCCGGACAGGGGCAAGCTCTGGGGCCAACGTCCTGACTTTC	CASSFRTGASSGANVLTF
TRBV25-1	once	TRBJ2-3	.	TGTGCCAGCAGTGAGTCCCGTACAGATACGCAGTATTTT	CASSESRTDTQYF
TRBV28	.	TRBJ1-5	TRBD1	TGTGCCAGCAGTGAGGGACAGGGTTATAATCAGCCCCAGCATTTT	CASSEGQGYNQPQHF
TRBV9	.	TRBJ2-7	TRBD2	TGTGCCAGCAGCGCGGGACTAGCGGGACTTAACGAGCAGTACTTC	CASSAGLAGLNEQYF
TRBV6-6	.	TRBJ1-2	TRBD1	TGTGCCAGCAGCCAAGGACAGGGTGGCTATGGCTACACCTTC	CASSQGQGGYGYTF
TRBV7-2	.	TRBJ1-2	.	TGTGCCAGCAGCCATTACACAACAAACTATGGCTACACCTTC	CASSHYTTNYGYTF
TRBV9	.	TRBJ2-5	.	TGTGCCAGCAGCGTAGACGGGAGAGAGACCCAGTACTTC	CASSVDGRETQYF
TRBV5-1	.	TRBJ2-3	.	TGCGCCAGCAGCTCCCTTAGCAAAGATACGCAGTATTTT	CASSSLSKDTQYF
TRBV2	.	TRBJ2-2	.	TGTGCCAGCAGCGGGGACTTGTCTACCGGGGAGCTGTTTTTT	CASSGDLSTGELFF
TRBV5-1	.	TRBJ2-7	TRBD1	TGCGCCAGCAGCCCGGAAACAGGGGCGACCTACGAGCAGTACTTC	CASSPETGATYEQYF
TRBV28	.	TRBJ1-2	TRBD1	TGTGCCAGCCTCCGGGACAGGGGACATTTCTATGGCTACACCTTC	CASLRDRGHFYGYTF
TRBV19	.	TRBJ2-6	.	TGTGCCAGTAGTACAGCTCGCTCTGGGGCCAACGTCCTGACTTTC	CASSTARSGANVLTF
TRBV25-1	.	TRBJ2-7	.	TGTGCCAGCAGTGAAGTGGCAGGGTTCGGCGAGCAGTACTTC	CASSEVAGFGEQYF
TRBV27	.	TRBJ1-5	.	TGTGCCAGCAGTTTATCGATCCATGCGGCCTATAGCAATCAGCCCCAGCATTTT	CASSLSIHAAYSNQPQHF
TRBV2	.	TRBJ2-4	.	TGTGCCAGCAGTTCACTCCTCAGGGGACCCCGCAAAAACATTCAGTACTTC	CASSSLLRGPRKNIQYF
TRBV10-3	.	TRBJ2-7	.	TGTGCCATCAGCGAGGGGGACGGGAGGACCTACGAGCAGTACTTC	CAISEGDGRTYEQYF
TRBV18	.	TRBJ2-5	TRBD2	TGTGCCAGCTCACCTAGCGGGACCTCAGAGACCCAGTACTTC	CASSPSGTSETQYF
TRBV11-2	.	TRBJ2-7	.	TGTGCCAGCAGCTTCATTTGGGGCACCTCCTACGAGCAGTACTTC	CASSFIWGTSYEQYF
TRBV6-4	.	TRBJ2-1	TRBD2	TGTGCCAGCAGTGATCGACTAGCGAGGCAGTTCTTC	CASSDRLARQFF
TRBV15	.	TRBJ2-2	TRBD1	TGTGCCACCAGCACGAGGGGGCTGAGGGAGCTGTTTTTT	CATSTRGLRELFF
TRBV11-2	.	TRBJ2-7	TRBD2	TGTGCCAGCAGCTTAGTGAGCGGGAGGGTCCACGAGCAGTACTTC	CASSLVSGRVHEQYF
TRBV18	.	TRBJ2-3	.	TGTGCCAGCTCACCGAAGGCAGATACGCAGTATTTT	CASSPKADTQYF